The source of this TCR beta chain is a study of T cells in Graves' hyperthyroidism and ophthalmopathy. About the study: Peripheral blood collection took place at initial diagnosis, before any treatment.

General study results and limits: Blood also showed most of the thyroid clonotypes that were expanded above 0.001. For ophthalmopathy, model prediction preceded onset by a median about 6.2 months.

This clonotype came up a few times. Its antigen is not known. The V gene lost 4 bases and the J gene lost 3 bases, with 10 bases spanning the gap. The CDR3 extends over 13 amino acids. CDR1 SGHNT and CDR2 YENEEA come from the germline V gene. RNA transcripts were the template for amplifying TCR beta CDR3 regions. First-round RT-PCR with HTBI primers amplified the TCR CDR3 region. Each CDR3 protein is one row after TCRdb ran MiXCR on the multiplex PCR reads. The top ten clones hold about 50% of a sample with roughly 300,000 distinct CDR3 sequences, over 20% of them seen once. The sample comprised blood. V usage is TRBV11-3 and J usage is TRBJ2-7; TRBD1 might be the D (6 bases). This clonotype originated in a woman aged 45-60 years with Graves' hyperthyroidism. Here the CDR3 DNA reads TGTGCCAGCAGCTCCCGGGACAACTACGAGCAGTACTTC. Amino acid sequence: CASSSRDNYEQYF.